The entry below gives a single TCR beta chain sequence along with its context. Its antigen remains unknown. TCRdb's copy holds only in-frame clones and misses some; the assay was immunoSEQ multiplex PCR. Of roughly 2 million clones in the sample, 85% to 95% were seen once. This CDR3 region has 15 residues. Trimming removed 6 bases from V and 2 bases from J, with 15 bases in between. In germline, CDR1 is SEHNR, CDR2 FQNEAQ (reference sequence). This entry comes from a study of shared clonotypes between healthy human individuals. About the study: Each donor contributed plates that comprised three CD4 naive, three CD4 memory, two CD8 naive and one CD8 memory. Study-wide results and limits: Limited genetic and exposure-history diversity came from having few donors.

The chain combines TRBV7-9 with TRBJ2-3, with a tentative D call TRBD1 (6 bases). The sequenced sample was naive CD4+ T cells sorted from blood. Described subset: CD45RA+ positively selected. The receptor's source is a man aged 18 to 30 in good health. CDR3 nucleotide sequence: TGTGCCAGCAGTTACAGGGTGAAGGACACAGATACGCAGTATTTT. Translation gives CASSYRVKDTDTQYF. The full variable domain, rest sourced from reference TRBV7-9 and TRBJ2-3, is DTGVSQNPRHKITKRGQNVTFRCDPISEHNRLYWYRQTLGQGPEFLTYFQNEAQLEKSRLLSDRFSAERPKGSFSTLEIQRTEQGDSAMYLCASSYRVKDTDTQYFGPGTRLTVL.